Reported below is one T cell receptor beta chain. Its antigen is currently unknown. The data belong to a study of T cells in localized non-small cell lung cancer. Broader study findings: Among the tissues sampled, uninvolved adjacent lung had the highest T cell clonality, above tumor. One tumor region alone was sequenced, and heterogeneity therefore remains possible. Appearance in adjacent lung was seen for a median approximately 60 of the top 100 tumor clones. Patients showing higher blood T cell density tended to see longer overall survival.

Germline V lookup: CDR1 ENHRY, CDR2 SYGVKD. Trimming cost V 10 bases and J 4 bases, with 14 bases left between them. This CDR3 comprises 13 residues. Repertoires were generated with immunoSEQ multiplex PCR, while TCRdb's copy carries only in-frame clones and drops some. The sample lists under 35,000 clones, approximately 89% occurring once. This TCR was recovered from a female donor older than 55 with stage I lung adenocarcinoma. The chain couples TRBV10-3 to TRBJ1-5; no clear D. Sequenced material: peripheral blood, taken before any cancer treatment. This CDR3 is CASKGVGNQPQHF. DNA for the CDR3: TGTGCCAGCAAGGGCGTAGGGAATCAGCCCCAGCATTTT.